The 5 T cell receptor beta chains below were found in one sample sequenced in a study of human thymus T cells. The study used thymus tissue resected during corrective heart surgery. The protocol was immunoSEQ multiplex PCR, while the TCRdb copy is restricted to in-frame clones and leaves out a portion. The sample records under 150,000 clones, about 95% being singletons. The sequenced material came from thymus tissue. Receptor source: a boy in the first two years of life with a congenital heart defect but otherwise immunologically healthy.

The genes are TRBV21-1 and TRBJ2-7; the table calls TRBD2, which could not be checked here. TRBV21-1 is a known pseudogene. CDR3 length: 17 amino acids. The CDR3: CASSKVERGLANCEQYF. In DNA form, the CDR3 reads TGTGCCAGCAGCAAAGTGGAAAGGGGACTAGCGAATTGCGAGCAGTACTTC.

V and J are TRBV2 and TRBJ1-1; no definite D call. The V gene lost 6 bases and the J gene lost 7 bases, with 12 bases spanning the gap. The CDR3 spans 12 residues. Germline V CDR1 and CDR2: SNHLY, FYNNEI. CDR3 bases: TGTGCCAGCAGAGGTCCCGGAGGTGAAGCTTTCTTT. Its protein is CASRGPGGEAFF.

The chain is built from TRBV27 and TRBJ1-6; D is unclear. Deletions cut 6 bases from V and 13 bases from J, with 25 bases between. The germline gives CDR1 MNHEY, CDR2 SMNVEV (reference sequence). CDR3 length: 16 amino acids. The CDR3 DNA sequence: TGTGCCAGCAGGCTCGAAACCGGGCCCCTCTTCGGGCCCCTCCACTTT. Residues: CASRLETGPLFGPLHF.

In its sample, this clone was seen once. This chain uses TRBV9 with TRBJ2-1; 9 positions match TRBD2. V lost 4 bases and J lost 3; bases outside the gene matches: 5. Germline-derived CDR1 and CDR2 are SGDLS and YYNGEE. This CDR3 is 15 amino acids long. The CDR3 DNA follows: TGTGCCAGCAGCTACCGCGGGGGGGACTACAATGAGCAGTTCTTC. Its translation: CASSYRGGDYNEQFF.

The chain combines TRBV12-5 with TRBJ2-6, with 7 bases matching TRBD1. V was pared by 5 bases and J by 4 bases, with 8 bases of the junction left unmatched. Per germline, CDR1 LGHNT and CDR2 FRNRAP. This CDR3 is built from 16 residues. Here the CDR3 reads CASGINRGSGANVLTF. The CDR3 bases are TGTGCTAGTGGTATCAACAGGGGTTCCGGGGCCAACGTCCTGACTTTC.